This T cell receptor beta chain appears in the sequencing data of a study of cytomegalovirus exposure and HLA in healthy donors. Primers: 60 Vbeta forward and 13 Jbeta reverse. Sequencing was performed with immunoSEQ multiplex PCR; in TCRdb, only in-frame clones are kept and a portion is missing. The repertoire consists of some 140,000 clones, with roughly four fifths occurring once and the leading ten covering roughly 1.3%. Regarding the study as a whole: Rarity marked most TCR sequences, yet some public TCRs occurred in many donors. Per published accounts, TCR beta sequences correctly predicted the HLA-A and HLA-B alleles of most subjects.

There are 14 residues in the CDR3. With 7 bases clipped from V and 2 bases from J, the junction kept 5 bases outside the gene matches. CDR1 is MNHEY, CDR2 SVGAGI, per germline. This clone was counted between two and nine times. Its antigen is still unknown. Sequencing used PBMCs. The chain couples TRBV6-5 to TRBJ2-3, with 8 bases fitting TRBD2. The receptor comes from a woman aged 40 to 49 in good health and CMV-seronegative. CDR3 DNA sequence: TGTGCCAGCACCCCAGCGGGGGCCACAGATACGCAGTATTTT. Protein product: CASTPAGATDTQYF.